This TCR beta chain was retrieved from a study of control samples from healthy donors and cancer patients. Sequenced by immunoSEQ multiplex PCR; TCRdb stores in-frame clones only, minus some. Here the sample spans hundreds of thousands of clones, roughly 90% being singletons. The CDR3 sequence is 12 residues long. CDR1 is ENHRY, CDR2 SYGVKD, per germline. V lost 8 bases to trimming and J lost 3 bases, with 8 bases between them. To note about this clone: In the same sample, other DNA sequences code for this CDR3.

V gene TRBV10-3 combines with J gene TRBJ1-3; unclear D gene. The sample comprised PBMCs. This sequence originates from a man in his forties with head and neck cancer. DNA for the CDR3: TGTGCCATCGGCGGGAGTGGAAACACCATATATTTT. Its translation is CAIGGSGNTIYF.